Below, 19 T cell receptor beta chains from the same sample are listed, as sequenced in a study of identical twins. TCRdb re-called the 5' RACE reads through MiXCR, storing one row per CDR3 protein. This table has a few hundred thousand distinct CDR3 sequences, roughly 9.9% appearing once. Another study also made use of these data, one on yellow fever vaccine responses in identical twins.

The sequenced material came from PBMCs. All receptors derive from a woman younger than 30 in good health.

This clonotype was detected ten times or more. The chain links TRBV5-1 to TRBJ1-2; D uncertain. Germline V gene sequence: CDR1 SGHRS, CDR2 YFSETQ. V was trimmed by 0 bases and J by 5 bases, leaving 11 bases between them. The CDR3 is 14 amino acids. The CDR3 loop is CASSLGSQKYGYTF. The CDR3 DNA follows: TGCGCCAGCAGCTTGGGGTCCCAGAAGTATGGCTACACCTTC.

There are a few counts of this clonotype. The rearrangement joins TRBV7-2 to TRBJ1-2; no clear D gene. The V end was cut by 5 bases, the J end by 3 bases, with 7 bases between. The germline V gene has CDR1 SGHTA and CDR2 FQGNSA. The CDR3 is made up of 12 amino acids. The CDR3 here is CASSQVHYGYTF. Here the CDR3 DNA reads TGTGCCAGCAGCCAGGTCCACTATGGCTACACCTTC.

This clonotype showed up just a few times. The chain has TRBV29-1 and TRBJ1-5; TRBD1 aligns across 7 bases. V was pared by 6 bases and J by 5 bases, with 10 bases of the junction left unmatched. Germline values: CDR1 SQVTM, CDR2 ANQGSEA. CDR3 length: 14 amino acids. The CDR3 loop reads CSVRLTGRDQPQHF. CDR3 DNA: TGCAGCGTCCGGTTGACAGGGAGAGATCAGCCCCAGCATTTT. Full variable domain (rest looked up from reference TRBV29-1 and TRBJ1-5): SAVISQKPSRDICQRGTSLTIQCQVDSQVTMMFWYRQQPGQSLTLIATANQGSEATYESGFVIDKFPISRPNLTFSTLTVSNMSPEDSSIYLCSVRLTGRDQPQHFGDGTRLSIL.

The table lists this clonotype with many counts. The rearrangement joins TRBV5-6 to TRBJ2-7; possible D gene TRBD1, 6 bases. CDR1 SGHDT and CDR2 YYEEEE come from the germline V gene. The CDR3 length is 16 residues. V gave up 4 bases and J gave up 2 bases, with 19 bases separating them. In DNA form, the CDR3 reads TGTGCCAGCAGCCCCTTCAGGGGTTCTGGGACCTACGAGCAGTACTTC. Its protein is CASSPFRGSGTYEQYF.

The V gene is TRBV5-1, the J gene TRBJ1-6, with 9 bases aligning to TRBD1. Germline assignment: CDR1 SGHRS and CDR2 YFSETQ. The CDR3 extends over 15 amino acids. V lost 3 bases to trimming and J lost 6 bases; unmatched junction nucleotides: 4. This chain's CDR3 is CASSSKTGGNSPLHF. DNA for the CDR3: TGCGCCAGCAGCTCGAAGACAGGGGGTAATTCACCCCTCCACTTT. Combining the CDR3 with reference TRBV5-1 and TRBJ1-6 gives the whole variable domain KAGVTQTPRYLIKTRGQQVTLSCSPISGHRSVSWYQQTPGQGLQFLFEYFSETQRNKGNFPGRFSGRQFSNSRSEMNVSTLELGDSALYLCASSSKTGGNSPLHFGNGTRLTVT.

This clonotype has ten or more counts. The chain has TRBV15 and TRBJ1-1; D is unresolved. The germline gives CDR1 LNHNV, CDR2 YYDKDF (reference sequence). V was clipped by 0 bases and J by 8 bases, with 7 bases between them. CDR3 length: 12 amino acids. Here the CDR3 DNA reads TGTGCCACCAGCAGAGATTTACACGAAGCTTTCTTT. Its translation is CATSRDLHEAFF.

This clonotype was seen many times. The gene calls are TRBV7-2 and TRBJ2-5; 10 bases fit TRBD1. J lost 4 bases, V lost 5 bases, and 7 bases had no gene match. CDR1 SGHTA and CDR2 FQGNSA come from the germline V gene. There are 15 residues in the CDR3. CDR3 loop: CASSDRGRGVETQYF. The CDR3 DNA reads TGTGCCAGCAGCGACAGGGGGCGCGGTGTAGAGACCCAGTACTTC.

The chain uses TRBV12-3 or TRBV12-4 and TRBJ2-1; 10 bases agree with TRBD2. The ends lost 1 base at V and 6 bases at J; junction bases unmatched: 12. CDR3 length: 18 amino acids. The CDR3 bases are TGTGCCAGCAGTTTAGTTGCGGCTAGCGGGGGAGGGTCCAATGAGCAGTTCTTC. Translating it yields CASSLVAASGGGSNEQFF.

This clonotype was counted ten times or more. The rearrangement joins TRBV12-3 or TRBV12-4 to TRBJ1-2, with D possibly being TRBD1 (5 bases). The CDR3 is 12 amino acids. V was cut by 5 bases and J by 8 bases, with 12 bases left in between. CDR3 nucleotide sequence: TGTGCCAGCAGTCCCGGGACGGGCGGCTACACCTTC. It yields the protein CASSPGTGGYTF.

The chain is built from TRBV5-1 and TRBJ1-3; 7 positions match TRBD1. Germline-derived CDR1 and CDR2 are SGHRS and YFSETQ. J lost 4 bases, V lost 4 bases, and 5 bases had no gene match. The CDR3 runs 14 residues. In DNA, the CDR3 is TGCGCCAGCAGCCCGGAGGGGGCCGGAAACACCATATATTTT. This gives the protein CASSPEGAGNTIYF.

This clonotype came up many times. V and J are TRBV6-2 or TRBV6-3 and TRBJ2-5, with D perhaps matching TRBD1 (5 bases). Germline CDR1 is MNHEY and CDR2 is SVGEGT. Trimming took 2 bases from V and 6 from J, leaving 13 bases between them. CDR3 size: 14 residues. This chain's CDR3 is CASSYAGNMQTQYF. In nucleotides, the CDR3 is TGTGCCAGCAGTTACGCAGGGAACATGCAGACCCAGTACTTC.

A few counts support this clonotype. CDR3 region: CSARSGRGSYNEQFF. CDR3 coding DNA: TGCAGTGCTAGGTCTGGGAGGGGGTCCTACAATGAGCAGTTCTTC. The chain links TRBV20-1 to TRBJ2-1, with TRBD2 as a possible D gene (7 bases). V was shortened by 3 bases and J by 1 base, with 13 bases between the two germline ends. The CDR3 loop spans 15 amino acids. Germline V gene data show CDR1 as DFQATT and CDR2 as SNEGSKA (reference sequence).

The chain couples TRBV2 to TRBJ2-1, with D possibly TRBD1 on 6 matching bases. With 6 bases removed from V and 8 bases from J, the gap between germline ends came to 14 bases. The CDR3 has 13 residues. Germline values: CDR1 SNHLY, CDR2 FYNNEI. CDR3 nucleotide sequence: TGTGCCAGCAGGATAAACAGGGTCCATGAGCAGTTCTTC. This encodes CASRINRVHEQFF.

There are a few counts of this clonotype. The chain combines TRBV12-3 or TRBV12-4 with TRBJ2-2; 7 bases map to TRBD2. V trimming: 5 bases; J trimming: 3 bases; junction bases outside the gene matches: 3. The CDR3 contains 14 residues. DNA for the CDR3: TGTGCCAGCAGTCGACGGGGGGACACCGGGGAGCTGTTTTTT. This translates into CASSRRGDTGELFF.

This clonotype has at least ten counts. The CDR3: CASSYSRGVTNTEAFF. CDR3 coding DNA: TGTGCCAGCAGTTACTCGCGGGGGGTCACGAACACTGAAGCTTTCTTT. The chain combines TRBV6-2 or TRBV6-3 with TRBJ1-1; D possibly corresponds to TRBD1 (5 bases). The germline V gene has CDR1 MNHEY and CDR2 SVGEGT. This CDR3 is built from 16 residues. Between the trimmed V and J ends, which lost 0 bases and 1 base, there was a span of 12 bases.

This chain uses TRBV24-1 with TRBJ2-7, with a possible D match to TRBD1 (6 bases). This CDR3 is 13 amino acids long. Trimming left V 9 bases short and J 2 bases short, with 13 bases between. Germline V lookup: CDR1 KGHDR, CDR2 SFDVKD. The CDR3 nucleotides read TGTGCCACCGGGGGCAGGGGTACCTACGAGCAGTACTTC. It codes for CATGGRGTYEQYF.

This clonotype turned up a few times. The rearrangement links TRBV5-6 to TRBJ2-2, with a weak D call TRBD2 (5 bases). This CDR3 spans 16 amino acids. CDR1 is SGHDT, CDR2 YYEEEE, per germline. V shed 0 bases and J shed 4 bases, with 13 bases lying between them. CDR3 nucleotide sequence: TGTGCCAGCAGCTTGGCTTGGGCTAGCCTCACCGGGGAGCTGTTTTTT. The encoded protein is CASSLAWASLTGELFF.

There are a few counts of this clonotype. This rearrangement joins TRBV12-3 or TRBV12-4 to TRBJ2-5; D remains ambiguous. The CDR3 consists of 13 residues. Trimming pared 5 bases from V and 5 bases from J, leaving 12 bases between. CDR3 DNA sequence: TGTGCCAGCAGTCCTATACTCGAGGAGACCCAGTACTTC. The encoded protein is CASSPILEETQYF.

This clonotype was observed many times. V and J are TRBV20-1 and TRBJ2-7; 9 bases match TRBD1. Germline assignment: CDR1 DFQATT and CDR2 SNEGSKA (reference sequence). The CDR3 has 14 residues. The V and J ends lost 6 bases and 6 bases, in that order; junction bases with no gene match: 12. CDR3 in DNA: TGCAGTGCCGATGGGAAACAGGGGGCGATCGAGCAGTACTTC. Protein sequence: CSADGKQGAIEQYF.